This T cell receptor (beta chain) originates from a study of cytomegalovirus exposure and HLA in healthy donors. This CDR3 spans 11 amino acids. The germline V gene encodes CDR1 MNHEY and CDR2 SMNVEV (reference sequence). The ends were cut back, 4 bases at V and 3 bases at J, with 4 bases in the middle. The PCR had 60 Vbeta and 13 Jbeta primers. The method was immunoSEQ multiplex PCR; TCRdb's version includes in-frame clones alone and lacks a portion of them. This repertoire comprises about 130,000 clones; its ten largest clones make up roughly 1.7%. The chain is built from TRBV27 and TRBJ2-7; D remains unclear. This clonotype was sampled from a man aged 18 to 30 in good health and CMV-seronegative. The sequenced material came from PBMCs. The CDR3 nucleotides are TGTGCCAGCAGTTCTCTCTACGAGCAGTACTTC. Protein: CASSSLYEQYF.